Presented here are 19 T cell receptor beta chains from one specimen sequenced in a study of blood T cell repertoires in COVID-19. Generated by immunoSEQ multiplex PCR, the TCRdb table keeps only in-frame clones and is missing some. The repertoire holds roughly 160,000 clones, with more than 75% as singletons. The specimen was peripheral blood. The source is a woman between 45 and 60 years old with COVID-19, enrolled during active disease.

This chain links TRBV5-4 with TRBJ2-5; D perhaps matches TRBD2 (6 bases). The ends were cut back, 3 bases at V and 0 bases at J, with 12 bases in the middle. The germline CDR1 and CDR2 sequences are SGHNT and YYREEE (reference sequence). CDR3 length equals 15 residues. The CDR3 loop is CASSSEGRYQETQYF. The CDR3 DNA reads TGTGCCAGCAGCTCGGAGGGGAGGTACCAAGAGACCCAGTACTTC.

V gene TRBV4-1 combines with J gene TRBJ2-5; possible D gene TRBD2, 5 bases. Per the germline V gene, CDR1 is MGHRA and CDR2 is YSYEKL. V was clipped by 0 bases and J by 2 bases, with 13 bases between them. This CDR3 has 16 amino acids. The CDR3 DNA reads TGCGCCAGCAGCCAAGAGGACTCTGGGATGCAAGAGACCCAGTACTTC. Amino acid sequence: CASSQEDSGMQETQYF.

The chain has TRBV28 and TRBJ2-2, with D possibly being TRBD1 (5 bases). Trimming took 3 bases from V and 1 from J, leaving 9 bases between them. The length of the CDR3 is 15 residues. CDR1 and CDR2 (germline): MDHEN, SYDVKM. The CDR3 region is CASSFSTGNTGELFF. The CDR3 DNA reads TGTGCCAGCAGTTTCTCCACAGGGAACACCGGGGAGCTGTTTTTT.

The chain employs TRBV30 and TRBJ1-2; D may be TRBD1 (5 bases). Trimming stripped 7 bases from V and 1 base from J, with 13 bases between. Germline V gene data show CDR1 as GTSNPN and CDR2 as SVGIG (reference sequence). CDR3 size: 13 residues. The CDR3 bases are TGTGCCTTCGGCCGGACAAGTAACTATGGCTACACCTTC. It is translated as CAFGRTSNYGYTF.

Here the CDR3 DNA reads TGTGCCAGCAGTTTAGCGGGACAGTCCAATCAGCCCCAGCATTTT. Translation gives CASSLAGQSNQPQHF. This chain connects TRBV27 to TRBJ1-5; 7 positions match TRBD1. The germline V gene encodes CDR1 MNHEY and CDR2 SMNVEV (reference sequence). The CDR3 is 15 amino acids. Losses at the gene ends were 2 bases for V and 3 bases for J; bases not matched to a gene: 4.

The gene calls are TRBV19 and TRBJ2-3; a possible D gene is TRBD1 (5 bases). The germline gives CDR1 LNHDA, CDR2 SQIVND (reference sequence). This CDR3 spans 14 amino acids. V was pared by 4 bases and J by 1 base, with 9 bases between. The CDR3 sequence is CASSKGLRTDTQYF. In DNA form, the CDR3 reads TGTGCCAGTAGTAAGGGGTTACGCACAGATACGCAGTATTTT.

The chain links TRBV10-3 to TRBJ2-5; TRBD2 aligns across 9 bases. Losses at the gene ends were 3 bases for V and 1 base for J; bases not matched to a gene: 12. The germline CDR1 and CDR2 sequences are ENHRY and SYGVKD. CDR3 length equals 18 residues. CDR3 nucleotides: TGTGCCATCAGTGAAGAACGGGGTAGCGGGGGACCCCAAGAGACCCAGTACTTC. Translating it yields CAISEERGSGGPQETQYF.

The rearrangement links TRBV5-4 to TRBJ2-7; 13 bases map to TRBD2. The CDR3 is 16 amino acids. The germline V gene has CDR1 SGHNT and CDR2 YYREEE (reference sequence). V dropped 4 bases and J dropped 4; count of bases not matched to a gene: 8. The CDR3 reads CASSVGGLAGEYEQYF. DNA of the CDR3: TGTGCCAGCAGCGTGGGAGGACTAGCGGGAGAATACGAGCAGTACTTC.

The chain is built from TRBV14 and TRBJ1-6; D is unresolved. The CDR3 covers 11 residues. Deletions cut 1 base from V and 12 bases from J, with 4 bases between. Germline V gene sequence: CDR1 SGHDN, CDR2 FVKESK. The CDR3 DNA sequence: TGTGCCAGCAGCCAAGGACTACCCCTCCACTTT. Protein product: CASSQGLPLHF.

The V gene is TRBV6-6, the J gene TRBJ2-3; TRBD2 is a possible D gene (6 bases). Trimming stripped 5 bases from V and 3 bases from J, with 15 bases between. Per germline, CDR1 MNHNY and CDR2 SVGAGI (reference sequence). This CDR3 contains 15 residues. CDR3 protein: CASSSAGPGTDTQYF. CDR3 in DNA: TGTGCCAGCAGTAGCGCGGGGCCGGGGACAGATACGCAGTATTTT.

The chain is built from TRBV7-8 and TRBJ2-5; 11 positions match TRBD2. CDR1 is SGHVS, CDR2 FQNEAQ, per germline. The trim removed 2 bases at V and 3 bases at J, leaving 8 bases unmatched. This CDR3 is built from 17 residues. The CDR3 nucleotides are TGTGCCAGCAGCTTAATCGTTTTACTAGCGGGGGAAGAGACCCAGTACTTC. Translation gives CASSLIVLLAGEETQYF.

The rearrangement links TRBV11-2 to TRBJ2-7, with 7 positions matching TRBD2. CDR3 length: 16 residues. V was clipped by 0 bases and J by 7 bases; unmatched bases: 12. Germline loops: CDR1 SGHAT, CDR2 FQNNGV. This CDR3 reads CASSLDLGGGTREQYF. The CDR3 DNA follows: TGTGCCAGCAGCTTAGATCTCGGCGGGGGTACTAGGGAGCAGTACTTC.

The chain links TRBV7-3 to TRBJ2-3; a possible D gene is TRBD1 (5 bases). There are 13 residues in the CDR3. Trimming took 4 bases from V and 6 from J, leaving 11 bases between them. Germline loops: CDR1 SGHTA, CDR2 FQGTGA. CDR3 in DNA: TGTGCCAGCAGCTCAAGGGGCCCCGATACGCAGTATTTT. It encodes CASSSRGPDTQYF.

The chain joins TRBV28 to TRBJ2-2, with 8 nucleotides matching TRBD2. Germline trimming cut 1 base from V and 5 bases from J; bases unmatched to any gene: 3. Germline lookup yields CDR1 MDHEN and CDR2 SYDVKM. The length of the CDR3 is 15 residues. The CDR3 DNA reads as TGTGCCAGCAGTTTATCGACTAGCGTAACCGGGGAGCTGTTTTTT. Encoded protein: CASSLSTSVTGELFF. Drawing the rest from reference TRBV28 and TRBJ2-2, the complete variable domain is DVKVTQSSRYLVKRTGEKVFLECVQDMDHENMFWYRQDPGLGLRLIYFSYDVKMKEKGDIPEGYSVSREKKERFSLILESASTNQTSMYLCASSLSTSVTGELFFGEGSRLTVL.

This clone was counted ten times or more. This same CDR3 is encoded by further DNA sequences in the sample. This chain uses TRBV18 with TRBJ1-1; possible D gene TRBD1, 5 bases. This CDR3 is built from 12 residues. Germline-derived CDR1 and CDR2 are KGHSH and LQKENI. V was shortened by 4 bases and J by 8 bases, with 11 bases between the two germline ends. The DNA for the CDR3 is TGTGCCAGCTCACTTATCGACAGCGAAGCTTTCTTT. Protein: CASSLIDSEAFF.

This rearrangement joins TRBV7-2 to TRBJ2-7; no definite D call. With 5 bases removed from V and 1 base from J, the gap between germline ends came to 12 bases. CDR1 is SGHTA, CDR2 FQGNSA, per germline. This CDR3 comprises 14 residues. The CDR3 nucleotides read TGTGCCAGCAGCCCTGACTCAGTGTCCTACGAGCAGTACTTC. Encoded protein: CASSPDSVSYEQYF.

V gene TRBV6-2 or TRBV6-3 combines with J gene TRBJ1-6, with D possibly matching TRBD1 (6 bases). The CDR3 spans 16 residues. Germline CDR1 and CDR2: MNHEY and SVGEGT. Trimming took 5 bases from V and 0 from J, leaving 11 bases between them. CDR3 region: CASSPTGSSYNSPLHF. CDR3 DNA: TGTGCCAGCAGTCCCACAGGGAGCTCCTATAATTCACCCCTCCACTTT.

V gene TRBV27 combines with J gene TRBJ2-7, with D perhaps TRBD1 (5 bases). This CDR3 has 13 residues. The germline V gene has CDR1 MNHEY and CDR2 SMNVEV (reference sequence). Trimming pared 6 bases from V and 2 bases from J, leaving 11 bases between. The CDR3 DNA reads as TGTGCCAGCAGCCGACAGTTCACCTACGAGCAGTACTTC. Protein sequence: CASSRQFTYEQYF.

This rearrangement joins TRBV6-2 or TRBV6-3 to TRBJ1-5, with TRBD1 matching over 9 bases. The CDR3 loop spans 17 amino acids. CDR1 and CDR2 from the germline V gene are MNHEY and SVGEGT. V was clipped by 0 bases and J by 3 bases; unmatched bases: 6. Here the CDR3 reads CASSYSTGQGNNQPQHF. CDR3 bases: TGTGCCAGCAGTTACTCGACGGGACAGGGAAACAATCAGCCCCAGCATTTT.